These 6 T cell receptor beta chains came from one sample sequenced in a study of technical replicates of blood from a few donors. TCRdb's table, derived via immunoSEQ multiplex PCR, lists solely in-frame clones and lacks some. The sample records approximately 82,000 clones, roughly 95% being singletons. Sequenced material: T cells isolated from PBMCs. The receptors come from a human donor in good health.

The V call is TRBV7-8, the J call TRBJ1-3, with D possibly TRBD1 on 5 matching bases. This CDR3 is 17 amino acids long. With 1 base removed from V and 0 bases from J, the gap between germline ends came to 13 bases. Germline CDR1 reads SGHVS; CDR2 reads FQNEAQ. CDR3 nucleotide sequence: TGTGCCAGCAGCTTAGGGAGGGGCAGCTCCTCTGGAAACACCATATATTTT. It is translated as CASSLGRGSSSGNTIYF.

This CDR3 is CASSRTQNTEAFF. The CDR3 bases are TGTGCCAGCAGCCGCACACAGAACACTGAAGCTTTCTTT. The chain employs TRBV14 and TRBJ1-1, with D unresolved. The CDR3 covers 13 residues. V was clipped by 4 bases and J by 1 base, with 7 bases between them. The germline V gene has CDR1 SGHDN and CDR2 FVKESK.

V and J are TRBV27 and TRBJ2-7; maybe TRBD2 (5 bases). The CDR3 consists of 14 residues. Germline CDR1 MNHEY, CDR2 SMNVEV (reference sequence). The V end was cut by 5 bases, the J end by 4 bases, with 15 bases between. This chain's CDR3 is CASSPGETPYEQYF. In nucleotides, the CDR3 is TGTGCCAGCAGTCCCGGGGAGACTCCGTACGAGCAGTACTTC.

The chain uses TRBV4-2 and TRBJ2-2; possible D gene TRBD1, 5 bases. The germline gives CDR1 LGHNA, CDR2 YNFKEQ. Trimming pared 1 base from V and 2 bases from J, leaving 14 bases between. The CDR3 loop spans 17 amino acids. The CDR3 nucleotides read TGTGCCAGCAGCCAAGTTACAGGAGCTTCAAACACCGGGGAGCTGTTTTTT. Its protein is CASSQVTGASNTGELFF.

The chain joins TRBV4-1 to TRBJ1-5, with a possible D match to TRBD1 (5 bases). Germline CDR1 is MGHRA and CDR2 is YSYEKL. Trimming took off 3 bases at V and 5 bases at J, with 17 bases between the two ends. CDR3 length: 16 residues. In DNA, the CDR3 is TGCGCCAGCAGCCACGGAACAACAGGTAAAGATCAGCCCCAGCATTTT. Translation: CASSHGTTGKDQPQHF.

The chain joins TRBV25-1 to TRBJ1-1, with D tentatively TRBD1 (6 bases). The germline V and J ends were trimmed by 1 base and 2 bases, with 14 bases remaining between them. The CDR3 loop spans 16 amino acids. Per germline, CDR1 MGHDK and CDR2 SYGVNS. The CDR3 is CASSESSTGLNTEAFF. The CDR3 nucleotides are TGTGCCAGCAGTGAATCGTCCACAGGGCTAAACACTGAAGCTTTCTTT.